The next 16 T cell receptor beta chains were all read from a single sample in a study of blood T cell repertoires in COVID-19. Sequencing used immunoSEQ multiplex PCR; TCRdb keeps in-frame clones, though not all of them. The repertoire holds around 200,000 clones, with over 75% as singletons. The material sequenced was peripheral blood. The receptors here all came from a man in his forties or fifties with active or convalescent COVID-19.

The rearrangement uses TRBV9 and TRBJ1-1; a weak D match, TRBD1 (5 bases). The CDR3 totals 13 residues. Trimming shortened V by 3 bases and J by 5 bases, and 11 bases separated the two germline ends. The germline V gene has CDR1 SGDLS and CDR2 YYNGEE. This CDR3 reads CASSEGGGTEAFF. CDR3 coding DNA: TGTGCCAGCAGCGAGGGTGGGGGGACTGAAGCTTTCTTT.

This chain connects TRBV9 to TRBJ1-6; D remains ambiguous. The length of the CDR3 is 17 residues. Trimming removed 0 bases from V and 0 bases from J, with 10 bases in between. Germline assignment: CDR1 SGDLS and CDR2 YYNGEE. The CDR3 sequence is CASSVGSMSSYNSPLHF. The CDR3 nucleotides are TGTGCCAGCAGCGTAGGCTCCATGAGCTCCTATAATTCACCCCTCCACTTT.

The chain joins TRBV4-1 to TRBJ1-1; 7 nucleotides align to TRBD1. CDR1 is MGHRA and CDR2 is YSYEKL in the germline V gene. The CDR3 length is 17 residues. The V gene end was trimmed by 4 bases and the J gene end by 3 bases; junction bases not matched to a gene: 14. CDR3 in DNA: TGCGCCAGCAGCCGAACAACAGGGGTTACTAAGGACACTGAAGCTTTCTTT. Protein product: CASSRTTGVTKDTEAFF.

The chain is built from TRBV28 and TRBJ2-7, with TRBD1 matching over 12 bases. Germline V gene lookup returns CDR1 MDHEN and CDR2 SYDVKM. After removal of 3 bases from V and 3 bases from J, the junction contained 6 bases not matched to a gene. The CDR3 covers 16 residues. The CDR3 nucleotides read TGTGCCAGCAGTTTGGACGGGACAGGGGGCGACTACGAGCAGTACTTC. Translation gives CASSLDGTGGDYEQYF.

This chain links TRBV19 with TRBJ1-4; D perhaps matches TRBD1 (5 bases). Germline V gene lookup returns CDR1 LNHDA and CDR2 SQIVND (reference sequence). The V end was cut by 3 bases, the J end by 5 bases, with 13 bases between. The CDR3 is 15 amino acids. The CDR3 DNA sequence: TGTGCCAGTAGTATGGGGACTCGGGGAAATGAAAAACTGTTTTTT. Amino acids: CASSMGTRGNEKLFF.

This chain uses TRBV10-1 with TRBJ2-1, with D uncertain. Germline assignment: CDR1 WNHNN and CDR2 SYGVQD (reference sequence). V was clipped by 8 bases and J by 2 bases, with 4 bases between them. This CDR3 comprises 11 residues. The CDR3 coding sequence is TGCGCCAGCGACACCTACAATGAGCAGTTCTTC. Protein product: CASDTYNEQFF.

The chain carries TRBV7-8 and TRBJ2-1; 11 bases match TRBD2. Looked up from germline, CDR1 is SGHVS and CDR2 is FQNEAQ. V trimming: 4 bases; J trimming: 10 bases; junction bases outside the gene matches: 18. This CDR3 is built from 18 residues. In nucleotides, the CDR3 is TGTGCCAGCAGCTCCCTCCAGCCGACTAGCGGGGAGGGACTAGAGCAGTTCTTC. Protein sequence: CASSSLQPTSGEGLEQFF.

The chain employs TRBV7-6 and TRBJ2-7; D uncertain. Trimming shortened V by 3 bases and J by 0 bases, and 6 bases separated the two germline ends. The CDR3 has 13 amino acids. Germline CDR1 reads SGHVS; CDR2 reads FNYEAQ. The DNA of the CDR3 is TGTGCCAGCAGCTTGCACTACTCCTACGAGCAGTACTTC. Its translation is CASSLHYSYEQYF. The full variable domain, completed using reference TRBV7-6 and TRBJ2-7, is GAGVSQSPRYKVTKRGQDVALRCDPISGHVSLYWYRQALGQGPEFLTYFNYEAQQDKSGLPNDRFSAERPEGSISTLTIQRTEQRDSAMYRCASSLHYSYEQYFGPGTRLTVT.

The chain couples TRBV6-5 to TRBJ1-6; 7 bases are a match to TRBD1. There are 15 residues in the CDR3. Trimming took 5 bases from V and 8 from J; bases not matched to a gene: 9. Germline V gives CDR1 MNHEY, CDR2 SVGAGI. This CDR3 is CASSMNRGMDSPLHF. Here the CDR3 DNA reads TGTGCCAGCAGTATGAACAGGGGAATGGATTCACCCCTCCACTTT.

This clone was detected only a few times. The genes are TRBV27 and TRBJ1-2; D might be TRBD1 (6 bases). Trimming shortened V by 3 bases and J by 2 bases, and 7 bases separated the two germline ends. This CDR3 has 13 amino acids. The germline V gene has CDR1 MNHEY and CDR2 SMNVEV (reference sequence). The CDR3 region is CASSLGTNYGYTF. DNA of the CDR3: TGTGCCAGCAGTTTGGGGACAAACTATGGCTACACCTTC.

The chain has TRBV28 and TRBJ2-1, with a weak D call TRBD1 (5 bases). Trimming removed 7 bases from V and 5 bases from J, with 18 bases in between. Germline CDR1 reads MDHEN; CDR2 reads SYDVKM. The CDR3 runs 15 residues. The CDR3 nucleotides read TGTGCCAGCACCCATGCCATCAGGGTCGACAATGAGCAGTTCTTC. This encodes CASTHAIRVDNEQFF.

The chain couples TRBV15 to TRBJ2-5; 10 bases fit TRBD2. CDR1 and CDR2 from the germline V gene are LNHNV and YYDKDF (reference sequence). V dropped 8 bases and J dropped 4; count of bases not matched to a gene: 19. This CDR3 has 18 amino acids. The CDR3 DNA reads TGTGCCACCTCCGGGGCCCCTATAAGCGGGGGGGCCCCAGAGACCCAGTACTTC. Amino acid sequence: CATSGAPISGGAPETQYF.

This clone was seen more than once but under ten times. This chain uses TRBV3-1 (or the pseudogene TRBV3-2) with TRBJ1-1; tentative D call: TRBD1 (5 bases). The CDR3 is 14 residues long. Germline CDR1 and CDR2: LGHDT and YNNKEL (reference sequence). V was clipped by 4 bases and J by 1 base, with 10 bases between them. In nucleotides, the CDR3 is TGTGCCAGCAGCCGGACGGGGGGGAACACTGAAGCTTTCTTT. It encodes CASSRTGGNTEAFF.

This clone was recorded only once. This CDR3 is also generated by other DNA sequences in the sample. This chain links TRBV19 with TRBJ1-5; 8 nucleotides align to TRBD1. Germline CDR1 reads LNHDA; CDR2 reads SQIVND (reference sequence). CDR3 size: 14 residues. Germline trimming cut 3 bases from V and 2 bases from J; bases unmatched to any gene: 0. The CDR3 loop is CASSMGQGNQPQHF. The CDR3 DNA is TGTGCCAGTAGTATGGGACAGGGCAATCAGCCCCAGCATTTT.

The J gene is TRBJ1-5, the V gene TRBV5-1; D possibly corresponds to TRBD1 (6 bases). Between the trimmed V and J ends, which lost 4 bases and 0 bases, there was a span of 20 bases. Germline V CDR1 and CDR2: SGHRS, YFSETQ. This CDR3 region has 18 residues. CDR3: CASSPTLLTGSSNQPQHF. The DNA of the CDR3 is TGCGCCAGCAGCCCAACCTTACTGACAGGCTCTAGCAATCAGCCCCAGCATTTT.

V usage is TRBV11-2 and J usage is TRBJ1-6; possible D gene TRBD1, 6 bases. The ends were cut back, 1 base at V and 7 bases at J, with 11 bases in the middle. The germline CDR1 and CDR2 sequences are SGHAT and FQNNGV. The length of the CDR3 is 15 residues. This chain's CDR3 is CASSLAPGVNSPLHF. The CDR3 DNA reads TGTGCCAGCAGCTTAGCGCCAGGGGTGAATTCACCCCTCCACTTT.